This TCR beta chain appears in the sequencing data of a study of breast tumors, draining lymph nodes, adjacent tissues. General observations from the study: Tumor T cell lymph node origin was a supported hypothesis, not proven. Most tumor T cells seemingly derive from lymph node, then expand in tumor. Tumors had less TCR diversity than lymph nodes, more than nontumor tissue.

CDR1 and CDR2 from the germline V gene are SNHLY and FYNNEI. The CDR3 is 15 amino acids. The junction had 6 bases not matched to a gene; V was cut back by 7 bases and J by 1 base. Samples came from axillary lymph nodes draining the breast cancer. This clonotype came up many times. No antigen is known for it. TCRdb redid the calling of the multiplex PCR reads with MiXCR, one entry per CDR3 protein. The sample has approximately 230,000 distinct CDR3 sequences; around 34% are singletons. The chain joins TRBV2 to TRBJ2-1; 8 bases line up with TRBD2. The receptor comes from a female donor with breast cancer. Some clones in this sample may be carry-over from other donors' samples. The sample comprised axillary lymph node tissue. CDR3 bases: TGTGCCAGCACCCGCGAGCGGGAGTCCTACAATGAGCAGTTCTTC. Translating it yields CASTRERESYNEQFF.